The 29 T cell receptor beta chains in this list originate from one sample, sequenced in a study of blood T cells in healthy people across ages. The authors ran a second PCR of roughly 7 to 11 cycles using a sample-barcoded 5' primer and a J-beta primer mix. TCRdb passed the 5' RACE reads through MiXCR, listing each CDR3 protein once. The sample records some 1.5 million distinct CDR3 sequences, approximately 42% being singletons. Sequencing was performed on blood. These receptor sequences come from a woman between 18 and 29 years old in good health.

This rearrangement joins TRBV7-2 to TRBJ2-7; no firm D call. This CDR3 has 14 amino acids. V shed 5 bases and J shed 4 bases, with 15 bases lying between them. Germline V CDR1 and CDR2: SGHTA, FQGNSA. The CDR3 nucleotides are TGTGCCAGCAGCCCCGCCTTGCTAGGTTACGAGCAGTACTTC. Translation gives CASSPALLGYEQYF. The full variable domain, in which reference TRBV7-2 and TRBJ2-7 provide the parts outside the CDR3, is GAGVSQSPSNKVTEKGKDVELRCDPISGHTALYWYRQSLGQGLEFLIYFQGNSAPDKSGLPSDRFSAERTGGSVSTLTIQRTQQEDSAVYLCASSPALLGYEQYFGPGTRLTVT.

This sequence joins TRBV4-1 and TRBJ1-2, with TRBD1 matching 9 bases. Trimming took 4 bases from V and 2 from J; bases not matched to a gene: 17. Per the germline V gene, CDR1 is MGHRA and CDR2 is YSYEKL. The CDR3 contains 19 residues. CDR3 protein: CASSRTIRDRAMVNYGYTF. The CDR3 DNA reads TGCGCCAGCAGCCGAACTATCCGGGACAGGGCCATGGTCAACTATGGCTACACCTTC.

The J gene is TRBJ2-1, the V gene TRBV24-1; D may be TRBD1 (5 bases). Germline-derived CDR1 and CDR2 are KGHDR and SFDVKD. The length of the CDR3 is 15 residues. V gave up 8 bases and J gave up 7 bases, with 20 bases separating them. As DNA, the CDR3 is TGTGCCACCAATGGTCCAGGGCCACAGGAGAATGAGCAGTTCTTC. Amino acids: CATNGPGPQENEQFF.

In nucleotides, the CDR3 is TGTGCCAGCAGCCCACAGGGGAGTAGTAACTATGGCTACACCTTC. Amino acids: CASSPQGSSNYGYTF. This rearrangement joins TRBV12-3 or TRBV12-4 to TRBJ1-2, with TRBD1 matching over 7 bases. The CDR3 sequence is 15 residues long. V shed 6 bases, J shed 1 base, and the junction held 8 bases outside the gene matches.

The V gene is TRBV7-2, the J gene TRBJ1-3; no firm D call. Trimming shortened V by 6 bases and J by 0 bases, and 15 bases separated the two germline ends. This CDR3 region has 16 residues. Germline V CDR1 and CDR2: SGHTA, FQGNSA. The CDR3 loop is CASSLRLGASGNTIYF. DNA of the CDR3: TGTGCCAGCAGTTTACGGCTGGGTGCCTCTGGAAACACCATATATTTT.

The chain links TRBV5-1 to TRBJ2-3; 13 bases are a match to TRBD2. V shed 4 bases and J 6 bases; nucleotides not matched to a gene: 8. The CDR3 has 16 amino acids. Germline CDR1 SGHRS, CDR2 YFSETQ. The CDR3 loop is CASSLGVGLAGDTQYF. The CDR3 DNA reads TGCGCCAGCAGCCTCGGTGTGGGACTAGCGGGGGATACGCAGTATTTT.

The chain recombines TRBV12-3 or TRBV12-4 with TRBJ2-7; 7 bases align to TRBD1. Unmatched junction bases numbered 5, after V lost 1 base and J lost 2 bases. The CDR3 is 15 residues long. CDR3 region: CASSLGDRVPYEQYF. The CDR3 region has the DNA TGTGCCAGCAGTTTAGGCGACAGGGTCCCCTACGAGCAGTACTTC.

The chain employs TRBV7-9 and TRBJ2-5; D is possibly TRBD1 (5 bases). Trimming stripped 1 base from V and 5 bases from J, with 11 bases between. CDR3 length equals 14 residues. Germline loops: CDR1 SEHNR, CDR2 FQNEAQ (reference sequence). The CDR3 loop is CASSLGQTEETQYF. CDR3 DNA sequence: TGTGCCAGCAGCTTAGGACAGACGGAGGAGACCCAGTACTTC.

This clonotype was seen repeatedly, ten times or more. The V and J genes are TRBV6-2 or TRBV6-3 and TRBJ2-5; D uncertain. The length of the CDR3 is 14 residues. The germline V gene encodes CDR1 MNHEY and CDR2 SVGEGT. V was cut by 6 bases and J by 0 bases, with 11 bases left in between. Here the CDR3 reads CASSQNWYQETQYF. The CDR3 DNA sequence: TGTGCCAGCAGCCAGAATTGGTACCAAGAGACCCAGTACTTC.

The V and J genes are TRBV5-4 and TRBJ1-5, with D hard to call. The CDR3 consists of 11 residues. The V gene's germline CDR1 is SGHNT and CDR2 YYREEE (reference sequence). V lost 6 bases and J lost 0, with 1 base in between. Here the CDR3 reads CASNSNQPQHF. The CDR3 DNA is TGTGCCAGCAATAGCAATCAGCCCCAGCATTTT.

The V gene is TRBV19, the J gene TRBJ2-2; possible D gene TRBD2, 5 bases. Trimming removed 3 bases at V and 13 bases at J, with 15 bases between. Germline CDR1 reads LNHDA; CDR2 reads SQIVND (reference sequence). This CDR3 is 13 amino acids long. DNA for the CDR3: TGTGCCAGTAGTATCGAGGGTAGAGGGAGGCTGTTTTTT. This encodes CASSIEGRGRLFF. The variable domain in full, completed from reference TRBV19 and TRBJ2-2, reads DGGITQSPKYLFRKEGQNVTLSCEQNLNHDAMYWYRQDPGQGLRLIYYSQIVNDFQKGDIAEGYSVSREKKESFPLTVTSAQKNPTAFYLCASSIEGRGRLFFGEGSRLTVL.

This clonotype was seen more than once but under ten times. The gene calls are TRBV20-1 and TRBJ2-5; D is unclear. Germline V gene data show CDR1 as DFQATT and CDR2 as SNEGSKA (reference sequence). The CDR3 loop spans 13 amino acids. The V end lost 4 bases, the J end lost 5 bases, and 14 bases lay between the germline ends. In nucleotides, the CDR3 is TGCAGTGCTACTTGGGTAGTGACTGAGACCCAGTACTTC. It translates to CSATWVVTETQYF.

This clonotype was counted a few times. This chain links TRBV20-1 with TRBJ2-1; D may be TRBD2 (5 bases). Germline V gene lookup returns CDR1 DFQATT and CDR2 SNEGSKA (reference sequence). The V gene lost 3 bases and the J gene lost 0 bases, with 9 bases spanning the gap. This CDR3 spans 14 amino acids. Written as DNA, the CDR3 is TGCAGTGCTAGCTTAGCGAGCTCCTACAATGAGCAGTTCTTC. This sequence encodes CSASLASSYNEQFF.

The sample holds many counts of this clonotype. The chain links TRBV6-5 to TRBJ1-2; D may be TRBD1 (6 bases). CDR3 size: 13 residues. The V and J ends lost 6 bases and 5 bases respectively, with 13 bases between them. Germline assignment: CDR1 MNHEY and CDR2 SVGAGI. CDR3: CASSLTGAYGYTF. The CDR3, as DNA: TGTGCCAGCAGCCTGACGGGGGCGTATGGCTACACCTTC.

V and J are TRBV20-1 and TRBJ2-7; D may be TRBD2 (6 bases). The CDR3 sequence is 14 residues long. CDR1 is DFQATT and CDR2 is SNEGSKA in the germline V gene (reference sequence). The ends were cut back, 4 bases at V and 2 bases at J, with 15 bases in the middle. CDR3 amino acids: CSANRGTSPYEQYF. CDR3 DNA sequence: TGCAGTGCTAACCGGGGGACGAGCCCCTACGAGCAGTACTTC.

This clonotype has only a few counts. V is TRBV30 and J is TRBJ1-5, with unresolved D. The V end was cut by 0 bases, the J end by 4 bases, with 7 bases between. This CDR3 contains 13 residues. Germline loops: CDR1 GTSNPN, CDR2 SVGIG (reference sequence). The CDR3 DNA is TGTGCCTGGAGTGTTGCGGTGAATCAGCCCCAGCATTTT. Protein product: CAWSVAVNQPQHF.

V usage is TRBV20-1 and J usage is TRBJ1-1; 10 bases are shared with TRBD1. V gave up 2 bases and J gave up 1 base; unmatched junction bases: 4. Germline V gives CDR1 DFQATT, CDR2 SNEGSKA (reference sequence). The CDR3 contains 15 residues. CDR3 bases: TGCAGTGCTAGATGGACAGGGGGAAGGAACACTGAAGCTTTCTTT. Encoded protein: CSARWTGGRNTEAFF.

There are a few counts of this clonotype. This rearrangement joins TRBV27 to TRBJ2-1; 9 positions match TRBD1. The CDR3 spans 14 residues. Per germline, CDR1 MNHEY and CDR2 SMNVEV (reference sequence). The V and J ends lost 7 bases and 7 bases, in that order; junction bases with no gene match: 8. The CDR3 loop reads CASTSGTGINEQFF. The CDR3 DNA follows: TGTGCCAGCACCTCCGGGACAGGGATAAATGAGCAGTTCTTC.

On this clonotype itself: The junction shows a germline mismatch at one end, possibly a read error. The chain joins TRBV4-3 to TRBJ2-1; D might be TRBD2 (6 bases). The CDR3 runs 15 residues. Germline-derived CDR1 and CDR2 are LGHNA and YSLEER. The CDR3 sequence: CACSSVGGSGNEQFF. Here the CDR3 DNA reads TGCGCCTGCAGCTCAGTGGGGGGTTCTGGCAATGAGCAGTTCTTC.

The chain joins TRBV7-9 to TRBJ2-5, with D possibly TRBD2 on 6 matching bases. Germline V gene lookup returns CDR1 SEHNR and CDR2 FQNEAQ (reference sequence). V was trimmed by 1 base and J by 3 bases, leaving 12 bases between them. There are 15 residues in the CDR3. The CDR3 loop reads CASSLGYGGEETQYF. CDR3 nucleotide sequence: TGTGCCAGCAGCTTAGGGTACGGGGGAGAAGAGACCCAGTACTTC.

This clonotype was observed a few times. CDR3: CASIISGTRGNTQYF. The DNA for the CDR3 is TGTGCCAGCATCATCTCCGGGACTAGAGGCAATACGCAGTATTTT. J is TRBJ2-3 and V is TRBV12-3 or TRBV12-4, with 8 bases matching TRBD2. Trimming at V came to 7 bases and at J to 7 bases, leaving 13 bases not matched to a gene. The CDR3 spans 15 residues.

This clonotype was seen ten or more times. The J gene is TRBJ2-3, the V gene TRBV20-1; D call uncertain. Germline lookup yields CDR1 DFQATT and CDR2 SNEGSKA (reference sequence). This CDR3 has 13 amino acids. Trimming took 6 bases from V and 2 from J, leaving 12 bases between them. The chain's CDR3 is CSAARKNTDTQYF. In nucleotides, the CDR3 is TGCAGTGCAGCCCGAAAAAACACAGATACGCAGTATTTT.

As to this clonotype: This may stem from a read error, because a much larger clone lies one nucleotide away. The chain employs TRBV7-2 and TRBJ2-5; D perhaps matches TRBD2 (6 bases). Germline lookup yields CDR1 SGHTA and CDR2 FQGNSA. The CDR3 length is 15 residues. V lost 4 bases and J lost 11, with 23 bases in between. This CDR3 is CASSSVGFGRNEQYF. CDR3 bases: TGTGCCAGCAGCTCTGTCGGTTTCGGGAGAAATGAGCAGTACTTC. Combining the CDR3 with reference TRBV7-2 and TRBJ2-5 gives the whole variable domain GAGVSQSPSNKVTEKGKDVELRCDPISGHTALYWYRQSLGQGLEFLIYFQGNSAPDKSGLPSDRFSAERTGGSVSTLTIQRTQQEDSAVYLCASSSVGFGRNEQYFGPGTRLLVL.

This chain uses TRBV6-5 with TRBJ2-1; tentatively, D is TRBD1 (5 bases). CDR1 MNHEY and CDR2 SVGAGI come from the germline V gene. Between the trimmed V and J ends, which lost 3 bases and 7 bases, there was a span of 16 bases. This CDR3 comprises 15 residues. In nucleotides, the CDR3 is TGTGCCAGCAGTTATGAGACAGAGTTTCAAAATGAGCAGTTCTTC. The encoded protein is CASSYETEFQNEQFF.

The chain carries TRBV3-1 and TRBJ1-1, with 7 bases identical to TRBD1. The CDR3 sequence is 20 residues long. The J segment lost 0 bases and the V segment lost 5 bases, leaving 21 bases of the junction unmatched. Per germline, CDR1 LGHDT and CDR2 YNNKEL (reference sequence). CDR3 sequence: CASSTETGRVDRALNTEAFF. CDR3 DNA: TGTGCCAGCAGCACCGAGACAGGGAGGGTCGACCGGGCCCTGAACACTGAAGCTTTCTTT. The complete variable domain, with remaining parts taken from reference TRBV3-1 and TRBJ1-1, reads DTAVSQTPKYLVTQMGNDKSIKCEQNLGHDTMYWYKQDSKKFLKIMFSYNNKELIINETVPNRFSPKSPDKAHLNLHINSLELGDSAVYFCASSTETGRVDRALNTEAFFGQGTRLTVV.

Note on this clonotype: At one end, the junction sequence differs from germline, possibly due to a read error. The CDR3 sequence: CASSTRDGNEELFF. As DNA, the CDR3 is TGTGCCAGCAGCACCCGGGACGGTAATGAAGAACTGTTTTTT. The chain links TRBV7-9 to TRBJ1-4; maybe TRBD1 (5 bases). Germline CDR1 is SEHNR and CDR2 is FQNEAQ (reference sequence). The CDR3 is 14 amino acids.

In the case of this clonotype: This may come from a read error, since a much larger clone is one base off. The genes are TRBV29-1 and TRBJ2-5, with D possibly being TRBD1 (5 bases). The J call may be incorrect, as the DNA end agrees better with TRBJ2-7. There are 12 residues in the CDR3. Germline CDR1 and CDR2: SQVTM and ANQGSEA. CDR3 in DNA: TGCAGCGTTGAACAGGGTAGCTACGAGCAGTACTTC. Its translation: CSVEQGSYEQYF.

The chain recombines TRBV4-3 with TRBJ1-2; 10 nucleotides match TRBD1. This CDR3 has 18 amino acids. The V segment lost 3 bases and the J segment 4 bases; nucleotides outside the gene matches: 14. Germline values: CDR1 LGHNA, CDR2 YSLEER. The CDR3 here is CASSHRILIGTGAYGYTF. CDR3 bases: TGCGCCAGCAGCCACCGAATCCTAATCGGGACAGGGGCCTATGGCTACACCTTC.

The chain combines TRBV10-3 with TRBJ2-2, with 9 positions matching TRBD1. Unmatched junction bases numbered 5, after V lost 5 bases and J lost 4 bases. The length of the CDR3 is 15 residues. Germline assignment: CDR1 ENHRY and CDR2 SYGVKD. The CDR3 protein is CAISPGTGITGELFF. The CDR3 nucleotides are TGTGCCATCAGTCCCGGGACAGGGATCACCGGGGAGCTGTTTTTT.